This TCR beta chain came from a study of shared clonotypes between healthy human individuals (dated by TCRdb to the early 2020s). Some background on the complete study: A few men and a couple of women, aged 18 to 49 years, made up the cohort. To increase sequencing depth and limit assay-specific biases, different laboratories used diverse techniques to prepare libraries and sequence TCR repertoires. Each donor's leukapheresis produced roughly between about 0.85 and 10 billion PBMCs. Blood TCR repertoires of five healthy adults were deeply sequenced to estimate repertoire size and the extent of clonotype sharing between individuals. What the study reported, not specific to this receptor: The genetic and exposure-history diversity represented was limited by the small number of donors. Sampling was restricted to blood, and TCR repertoires in tissue are likely to differ from TCR repertoires in blood. Pairwise subsampling led to the expectation that sequencing depth would affect the degree of clonotype sharing among donors.

Using the deep immunoSEQ assay, multiplex PCR amplified TCR CDR3 regions from genomic DNA. Extracted genomic DNA from each cell subset was spread evenly across all wells of several immunoSEQ 96-well plates, with each plate serving as a replicate. For unsorted PBMC, approximately 290 ng genomic DNA, equal to 25,000 to 35,000 T cell genomes, was loaded into each replicate PCR. Unsorted PBMC genomic DNA was sequenced across ten immunoSEQ deep assay plates. Purified libraries were measured with a Qubit 3.0 fluorometer, size-checked on a Bioanalyzer 2100, and measured again with the KAPA Library Quantification kit. A separate single-read 150-cycle Illumina NextSeq 550 flow cell was used to sequence each immunoSEQ 96-well plate. The paper's data handling went like this. The immunoSEQ output contained only junctional sequences without quality scores, so filtering could not match that applied to full-length reads. Sequences were annotated with PyIR, a Python wrapper for IgBLAST v1.9, using IMGT germline references to assign V/J genes and CDR3. Reads were filtered out if the reads had weak V/J assignments (E-value above 1e-6), no CDR3, stop codons, out-of-frame junctions, or ambiguous translated residues. V3J clonotypes were defined as sequences sharing an identical inferred V gene, J gene, and CDR3 amino acid sequence. Percentage overlap between repertoires was computed as shared unique clonotypes divided by the size of the smaller repertoire. Three approaches were used to assess repertoire richness: RTK rarefaction, the Chao1 estimator, and Recon v2.1 estimates of unobserved clonotypes. Here the immuneACCESS table is served through TCRdb, limited to in-frame sequences with V and J called. Missing clones are a known gap in these copies; in checked studies unresolved V genes cover under half, and the rest lacks a known reason. V, J and clone size are taken as reported in that table, and D and trimming were inferred from the DNA itself. Here the sample has 550,000 to 600,000 clones; around 78% occur a single time. The top ten hold around 11% of the sample.

Donors were healthy HIV-negative adults with no recently reported acute infections or vaccinations. Only Caucasian adults living in Nashville, Tennessee, USA were represented among the donors. For unsorted samples, roughly 91 million PBMCs were counted, and genomic DNA was extracted using the QIAamp DNA Blood Mini kit. After blood collection by leukapheresis, PBMCs were isolated using Ficoll-Histopaque density gradient centrifugation and then cryopreserved in the vapor phase of liquid nitrogen. The CDR3 contains 12 residues, cysteine and phenylalanine counted. The read is trimmed to its CDR3 DNA, 36 bases read in frame from base 1. CDR1 MNHNY and CDR2 SVGAGI are derived from the germline V gene (reference sequence). Concerning this clone itself: Its cognate antigen has yet to be identified. Per-base quality was not reported, and no clone a single base away is much larger than it.

Recombination joined TRBV6-6 with TRBJ2-5; 8 bases in the middle match TRBD1. The J call may not be correct, given that the DNA end is closer to TRBJ2-7. The sample consisted of PBMCs. The receptor comes from a woman between 40 and 50 years old in good health. Some clones in this sample may be carry-over from other donors' samples. The nucleotides read TGTGCCAGCAGTACGGACAGGGCCGAGCAGTACTTC. This sequence encodes CASSTDRAEQYF.